This entry describes one TCR beta chain. Authors' processing steps: Amplification with reference gene primers provided the estimates of nucleated cell counts. TCRdb keeps only in-frame clones here, not all; method: immunoSEQ multiplex PCR. That table supplies the V and J calls and clone size; D and trimming were determined from the DNA. The sample holds about 300,000 clones; about 91% are singletons and the top ten take approximately 7.2%. This sample was included in a study of blood T cell repertoires in COVID-19. In the study overall: Sites in the United States, Italy and Spain provided acute and convalescent COVID-19 samples. T cells, B-cell-depleted T cells, or PBMCs provided the cDNA or gDNA that served as material.

This clonotype was sampled from a woman in her twenties or thirties who had recovered from COVID-19. Sequenced input: peripheral blood.

As DNA, the CDR3 is TGTGCCAGCAGCTTGCCCAGGGAGGGGGGCTACACCTTC. This codes for CASSLPREGGYTF. V usage is TRBV5-4 and J usage is TRBJ1-2, with TRBD1 as a possible D gene (5 bases). Germline V gene lookup returns CDR1 SGHNT and CDR2 YYREEE (reference sequence). Deletions cut 1 base from V and 8 bases from J, with 12 bases between. This CDR3 contains 13 residues.